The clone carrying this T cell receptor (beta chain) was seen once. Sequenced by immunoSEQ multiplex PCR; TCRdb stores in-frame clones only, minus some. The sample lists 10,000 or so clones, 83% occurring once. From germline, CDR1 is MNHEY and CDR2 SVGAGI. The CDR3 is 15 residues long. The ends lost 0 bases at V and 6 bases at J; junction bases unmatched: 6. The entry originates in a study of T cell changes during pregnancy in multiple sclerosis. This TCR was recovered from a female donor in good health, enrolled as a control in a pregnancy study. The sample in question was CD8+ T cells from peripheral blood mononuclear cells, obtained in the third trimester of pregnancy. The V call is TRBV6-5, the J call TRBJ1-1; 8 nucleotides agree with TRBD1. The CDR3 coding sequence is TGTGCCAGCAGTTACTCAAATGGACAGGGTTCTGAAGCTTTCTTT. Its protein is CASSYSNGQGSEAFF.